Listed here are 23 T cell receptor beta chains from one sample, sequenced in a study of T cell responses to AZD1222 COVID-19 vaccine. Assay used: immunoSEQ multiplex PCR; TCRdb lists only in-frame clones, some missing. The sample consists of approximately 110,000 clones, about nine tenths of them appearing once. The sequenced sample was peripheral blood, obtained on day 0 of AZD1222 vaccination. These receptors all stem from an adult in good health.

The rearrangement joins TRBV28 to TRBJ1-5; TRBD1 is a possible D gene (5 bases). The CDR3 runs to 15 residues. V lost 5 bases and J 1 base, leaving 12 bases between the germline ends. Germline V lookup: CDR1 MDHEN, CDR2 SYDVKM. CDR3: CASSANQGSNQPQHF. In DNA, the CDR3 is TGTGCCAGCAGTGCGAATCAGGGCAGCAATCAGCCCCAGCATTTT.

This clone was recorded once. V and J are TRBV10-3 and TRBJ2-2; D gene unclear. Trimming took 2 bases from V and 4 from J, leaving 8 bases between them. The CDR3 length is 14 residues. Germline V CDR1 and CDR2: ENHRY, SYGVKD. The CDR3: CAISEALFTGELFF. The CDR3 DNA sequence: TGTGCCATCAGTGAGGCCCTTTTCACCGGGGAGCTGTTTTTT.

The chain links TRBV9 to TRBJ1-3, with D uncertain. V lost 1 base and J lost 0, with 5 bases in between. Germline CDR1 reads SGDLS; CDR2 reads YYNGEE. CDR3 length equals 14 residues. CDR3 nucleotides: TGTGCCAGCAGCGTATCAGACTCTGGAAACACCATATATTTT. Translating it yields CASSVSDSGNTIYF.

The genes are TRBV12-3 or TRBV12-4 and TRBJ1-5; possibly TRBD1 for D (6 bases). The CDR3 extends over 13 amino acids. The V gene lost 7 bases and the J gene lost 6 bases, with 13 bases spanning the gap. The CDR3 protein is CASNIDRLQPQHF. The CDR3 nucleotides are TGTGCCAGCAACATAGACAGGCTTCAGCCCCAGCATTTT.

This chain connects TRBV19 to TRBJ2-6; possibly TRBD2 for D (6 bases). The CDR3 is 17 residues long. The germline CDR1 and CDR2 sequences are LNHDA and SQIVND (reference sequence). V dropped 4 bases and J dropped 0 bases, with 13 bases sitting between them. CDR3 in amino acids: CASSTGSYTSGANVLTF. As DNA, the CDR3 is TGTGCCAGTAGTACCGGGAGCTACACCTCTGGGGCCAACGTCCTGACTTTC.

The chain uses TRBV12-3 or TRBV12-4 and TRBJ1-2, with D perhaps matching TRBD1 (6 bases). The CDR3 has 11 residues. V lost 5 bases to trimming and J lost 7 bases, with 8 bases between them. The CDR3 DNA is TGTGCCAGCAGTCACAGGGCTGGCTACACCTTC. As protein: CASSHRAGYTF.

CDR3 DNA sequence: TGTGCCTGGAGTGTATCGGGCAGCGGGTCTGGTTCACCCCTCCACTTT. Translation gives CAWSVSGSGSGSPLHF. The rearrangement joins TRBV30 to TRBJ1-6; no clear D gene. V shed 0 bases and J shed 9 bases, with 18 bases lying between them. The CDR3 has 16 residues. Germline V gene lookup returns CDR1 GTSNPN and CDR2 SVGIG (reference sequence).

This sequence joins TRBV27 and TRBJ2-3; no reliable D call. The germline V gene encodes CDR1 MNHEY and CDR2 SMNVEV (reference sequence). Trimming shortened V by 5 bases and J by 1 base, and 13 bases separated the two germline ends. The CDR3 sequence is 15 residues long. CDR3 nucleotide sequence: TGTGCCAGCAGTCCCCCAGGTCTCCGCACAGATACGCAGTATTTT. It translates to CASSPPGLRTDTQYF.

DNA of the CDR3: TGTGCCAGCAGCTTTTGGACTCGTGACAAAGAGACCCAGTACTTC. Amino acids: CASSFWTRDKETQYF. The chain carries TRBV7-9 and TRBJ2-5; D perhaps matches TRBD2 (5 bases). This CDR3 contains 15 residues. The V gene lost 3 bases and the J gene lost 3 bases, with 14 bases spanning the gap. The V gene's germline CDR1 is SEHNR and CDR2 FQNEAQ (reference sequence).

The J gene is TRBJ1-2, the V gene TRBV5-1; D is perhaps TRBD1 (5 bases). Per germline, CDR1 SGHRS and CDR2 YFSETQ. The CDR3 is 15 amino acids. Trimming pared 4 bases from V and 5 bases from J, leaving 18 bases between. CDR3 region: CASSPTPTEGYGYTF. In DNA form, the CDR3 reads TGCGCCAGCAGCCCGACACCGACGGAGGGGTATGGCTACACCTTC.

This clone was recorded once. The identical CDR3 is also encoded by other nucleotide sequences in the sample. This chain joins TRBV5-4 and TRBJ1-2; a possible D gene is TRBD1 (5 bases). Germline V gene sequence: CDR1 SGHNT, CDR2 YYREEE (reference sequence). The CDR3 runs 13 residues. V was shortened by 1 base and J by 2 bases, with 6 bases between the two germline ends. The CDR3 bases are TGTGCCAGCAGCTTGCGGGGGAACTATGGCTACACCTTC. As protein: CASSLRGNYGYTF.

The chain uses TRBV19 and TRBJ1-2; no definite D call. The V and J ends lost 6 bases and 4 bases respectively, with 9 bases between them. CDR3 length: 12 residues. The germline CDR1 and CDR2 sequences are LNHDA and SQIVND (reference sequence). The CDR3, as DNA: TGTGCCAGTAGCTCTAGGATCTATGGCTACACCTTC. This codes for CASSSRIYGYTF. Full variable domain (missing parts from reference TRBV19 and TRBJ1-2): DGGITQSPKYLFRKEGQNVTLSCEQNLNHDAMYWYRQDPGQGLRLIYYSQIVNDFQKGDIAEGYSVSREKKESFPLTVTSAQKNPTAFYLCASSSRIYGYTFGSGTRLTVV.

The V call is TRBV2, the J call TRBJ2-7; D might be TRBD2 (6 bases). Germline CDR1 SNHLY, CDR2 FYNNEI. The V and J ends lost 7 bases and 7 bases respectively, with 17 bases between them. This CDR3 comprises 13 residues. Written as DNA, the CDR3 is TGTGCCAGCACCGGGGGAGGCAAGGGGGAGCAGTACTTC. As protein: CASTGGGKGEQYF. Full variable domain (rest looked up from reference TRBV2 and TRBJ2-7): EPEVTQTPSHQVTQMGQEVILRCVPISNHLYFYWYRQILGQKVEFLVSFYNNEISEKSEIFDDQFSVERPDGSNFTLKIRSTKLEDSAMYFCASTGGGKGEQYFGPGTRLTVT.

The CDR3 loop reads CASSKEGTGELFF. The CDR3 region has the DNA TGTGCCAGCAGCAAAGAGGGCACCGGGGAGCTGTTTTTT. The rearrangement uses TRBV7-2 and TRBJ2-2, with D tentatively TRBD2 (5 bases). The ends were cut back, 5 bases at V and 4 bases at J, with 8 bases in the middle. The CDR3 runs 13 residues. CDR1 is SGHTA, CDR2 FQGNSA, per germline.

The table lists this clone with a few counts. This sequence joins TRBV19 and TRBJ2-7, with TRBD1 matching 11 bases. CDR1 and CDR2 from the germline V gene are LNHDA and SQIVND (reference sequence). After removal of 5 bases from V and 0 bases from J, the junction contained 3 bases not matched to a gene. The CDR3 is 15 amino acids. CDR3 in DNA: TGTGCCAGTAGTCCTGGGACAGGGGGCTCCTACGAGCAGTACTTC. Translating it yields CASSPGTGGSYEQYF. Filled out from reference TRBV19 and TRBJ2-7, the complete variable domain reads DGGITQSPKYLFRKEGQNVTLSCEQNLNHDAMYWYRQDPGQGLRLIYYSQIVNDFQKGDIAEGYSVSREKKESFPLTVTSAQKNPTAFYLCASSPGTGGSYEQYFGPGTRLTVT.

This chain joins TRBV7-8 and TRBJ2-3, with D possibly matching TRBD2 (6 bases). The CDR3 extends over 14 amino acids. Germline values: CDR1 SGHVS, CDR2 FQNEAQ. V shed 5 bases and J shed 4 bases, with 13 bases lying between them. Written as DNA, the CDR3 is TGTGCCAGCAGCCGAGGGCGGGGCGCAGATACGCAGTATTTT. Residues: CASSRGRGADTQYF.

The chain uses TRBV6-5 and TRBJ2-3, with D unclear. V dropped 0 bases and J dropped 0 bases, with 1 base sitting between them. The CDR3 covers 13 residues. Germline loops: CDR1 MNHEY, CDR2 SVGAGI. The CDR3 sequence is CASSYSSTDTQYF. As DNA, the CDR3 is TGTGCCAGCAGTTACTCTAGCACAGATACGCAGTATTTT.

J is TRBJ2-1 and V is TRBV7-8, with D possibly being TRBD1 (6 bases). Germline CDR1 is SGHVS and CDR2 is FQNEAQ. Trimming left V 5 bases short and J 7 bases short, with 12 bases between. This CDR3 region has 13 residues. The CDR3 bases are TGTGCCAGCAGCCCTATACAGGGAAATGAGCAGTTCTTC. Residues: CASSPIQGNEQFF.

A remark on this clone: At one end, the junction sequence differs from germline, possibly due to a read error. This chain joins TRBV10-3 and TRBJ2-1; 8 positions match TRBD1. The germline V gene encodes CDR1 ENHRY and CDR2 SYGVKD. CDR3 size: 13 residues. The CDR3 nucleotides are TGTGCCATCACTACGGACAGGGATCGGGCCGGGATCTTC. The encoded protein is CAITTDRDRAGIF.

The chain recombines TRBV27 with TRBJ1-4; maybe TRBD1 (5 bases). The CDR3 runs 14 residues. The V gene lost 2 bases and the J gene lost 6 bases, with 10 bases spanning the gap. Per germline, CDR1 MNHEY and CDR2 SMNVEV (reference sequence). CDR3 bases: TGTGCCAGCAGTTTAGGGCAGGGACATGAAAAACTGTTTTTT. This encodes CASSLGQGHEKLFF.

The chain combines TRBV6-5 with TRBJ2-7; 7 bases map to TRBD1. Germline V CDR1 and CDR2: MNHEY, SVGAGI. CDR3 length: 16 amino acids. The trim removed 0 bases at V and 2 bases at J, leaving 7 bases unmatched. CDR3 in amino acids: CASSYSILGQTYEQYF. In DNA form, the CDR3 reads TGTGCCAGCAGTTACTCAATCCTGGGACAGACCTACGAGCAGTACTTC.

The chain has TRBV7-9 and TRBJ1-2, with 9 bases aligning to TRBD1. CDR1 SEHNR and CDR2 FQNEAQ come from the germline V gene (reference sequence). The V and J ends lost 5 bases and 4 bases, in that order; junction bases with no gene match: 8. The CDR3 is 15 residues long. Here the CDR3 DNA reads TGTGCCAGCAGCCTACTGGGACAGGGATCCTATGGCTACACCTTC. Translated: CASSLLGQGSYGYTF.

The chain is built from TRBV5-4 and TRBJ1-3; 9 nucleotides match TRBD1. Trimming removed 0 bases from V and 6 bases from J; junction bases left unmatched: 7. In germline, CDR1 is SGHNT, CDR2 YYREEE (reference sequence). The CDR3 sequence is 16 residues long. CDR3 amino acids: CASSLGTGQGSNTIYF. In nucleotides, the CDR3 is TGTGCCAGCAGCTTGGGGACTGGACAGGGGTCAAACACCATATATTTT.